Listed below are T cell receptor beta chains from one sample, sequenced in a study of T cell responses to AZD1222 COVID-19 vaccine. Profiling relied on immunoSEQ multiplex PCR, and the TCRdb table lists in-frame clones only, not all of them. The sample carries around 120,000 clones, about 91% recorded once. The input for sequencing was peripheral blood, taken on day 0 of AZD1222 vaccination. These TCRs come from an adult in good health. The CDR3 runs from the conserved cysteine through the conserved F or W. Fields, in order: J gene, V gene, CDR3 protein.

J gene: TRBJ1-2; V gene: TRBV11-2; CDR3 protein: CASSLGGYSYGYTF
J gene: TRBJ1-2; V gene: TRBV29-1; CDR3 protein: CSVEADRLRYGYTF
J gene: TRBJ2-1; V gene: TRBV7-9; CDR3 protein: CASSLARLAAYNEQFF
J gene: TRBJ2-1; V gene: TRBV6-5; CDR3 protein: CASSYPGTGYYNEQFF
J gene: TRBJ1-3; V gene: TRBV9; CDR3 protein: CASSDIGHIPSGNTIYF
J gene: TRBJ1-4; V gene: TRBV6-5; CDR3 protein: CASSYSGTTNEKLFF
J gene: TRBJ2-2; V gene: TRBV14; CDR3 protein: CASSQARVGELFF
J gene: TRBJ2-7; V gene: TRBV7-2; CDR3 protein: CASSPIKGGWYEQYF
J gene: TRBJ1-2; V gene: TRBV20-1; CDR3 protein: CSASFDRAGYGYTF
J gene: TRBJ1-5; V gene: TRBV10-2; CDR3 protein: CASASGTRVDQPQHF
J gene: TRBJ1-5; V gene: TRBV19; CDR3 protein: CASSIVSGGNQPQHF
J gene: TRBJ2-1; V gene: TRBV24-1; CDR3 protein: CATSGTSGSMGSYNEQFF
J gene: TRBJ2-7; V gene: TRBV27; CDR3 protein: CASSSGLEGYEQYF
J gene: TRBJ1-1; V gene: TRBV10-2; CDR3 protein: CASGRSRGNNTEAFF
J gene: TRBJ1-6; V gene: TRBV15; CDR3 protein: CATSSGESYSPLHF
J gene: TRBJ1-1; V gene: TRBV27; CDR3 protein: CASSLYDGANTEAFF
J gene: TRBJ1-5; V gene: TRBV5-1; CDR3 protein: CASSPTAGTPGFQHF
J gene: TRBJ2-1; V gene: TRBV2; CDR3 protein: CASSEARGSSSEQFF
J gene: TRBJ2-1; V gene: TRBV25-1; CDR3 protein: CASSLGQYNEQFF
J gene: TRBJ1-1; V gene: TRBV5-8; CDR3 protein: CASSLVRNTEAFF
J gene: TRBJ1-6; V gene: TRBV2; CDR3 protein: CASIVDIPSPLHF
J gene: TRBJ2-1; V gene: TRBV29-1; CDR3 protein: CSASGTGGSYNEQFF
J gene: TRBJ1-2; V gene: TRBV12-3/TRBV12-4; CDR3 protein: CASRKGDYGYTF
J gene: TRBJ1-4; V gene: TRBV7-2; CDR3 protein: CASSLGGGSEKLFF
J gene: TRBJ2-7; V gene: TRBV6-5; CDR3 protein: CASSYSVLAGEYEQYF
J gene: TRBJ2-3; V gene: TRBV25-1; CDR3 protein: CASSDRRTDTQYF
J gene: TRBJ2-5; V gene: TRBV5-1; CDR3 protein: CASSFDPNSGETQYF
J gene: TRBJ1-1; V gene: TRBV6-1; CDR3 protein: CASSEALRYYEAFF
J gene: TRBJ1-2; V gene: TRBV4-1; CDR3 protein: CASSPGGNSNYGYTF
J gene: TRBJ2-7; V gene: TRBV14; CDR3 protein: CASSRIGLGQYEQYF
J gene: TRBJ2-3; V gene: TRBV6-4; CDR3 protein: CASSDSTGGPDTQYF
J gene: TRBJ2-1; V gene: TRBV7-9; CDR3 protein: CASSSPEDRGPHEQFF
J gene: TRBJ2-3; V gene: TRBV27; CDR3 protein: CASSFLDSGDWADTQYF
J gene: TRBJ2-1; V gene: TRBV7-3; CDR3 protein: CASSNPSAGPRYSYNEQFF
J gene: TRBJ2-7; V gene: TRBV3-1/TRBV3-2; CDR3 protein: CASSSPGPGLRQYF
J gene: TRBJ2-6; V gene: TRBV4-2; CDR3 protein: CASSQATSYRGESSGANVLTF
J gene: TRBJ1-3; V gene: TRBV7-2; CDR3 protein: CASSSTFGDTIYF
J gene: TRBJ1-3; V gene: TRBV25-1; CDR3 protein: CASSDVGNTIYF
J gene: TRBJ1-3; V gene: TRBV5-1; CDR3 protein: CASSLGGQHSGNTIYF
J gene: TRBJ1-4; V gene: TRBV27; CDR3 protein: CASSPPGQNNEKLFF
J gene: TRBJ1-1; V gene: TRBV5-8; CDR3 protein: CASSSGEITNTEAFF
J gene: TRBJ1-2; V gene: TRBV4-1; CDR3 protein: CASSRITGGVGYGYTF
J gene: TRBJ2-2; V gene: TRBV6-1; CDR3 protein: CASSEAPRGRLTGELFF
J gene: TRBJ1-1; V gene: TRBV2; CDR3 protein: CASSEALRAKGVAFF
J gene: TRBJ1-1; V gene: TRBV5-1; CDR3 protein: CASSLEGSLNTEAFF
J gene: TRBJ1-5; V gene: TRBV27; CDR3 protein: CASSPQGNQPQHF
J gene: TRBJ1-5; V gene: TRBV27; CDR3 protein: CASSLTGQPQHF
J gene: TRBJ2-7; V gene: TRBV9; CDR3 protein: CASSMDPTYEQYF
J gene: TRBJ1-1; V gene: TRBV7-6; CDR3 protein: CASSRKTGGNTEAFF
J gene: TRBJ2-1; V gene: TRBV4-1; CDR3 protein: CASSQVAADPAEQFF
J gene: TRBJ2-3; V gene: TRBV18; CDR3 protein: CASFLPGLAPLTDTQYF
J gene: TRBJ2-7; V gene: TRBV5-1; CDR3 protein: CASSLFSGHLSGLSYEQYF
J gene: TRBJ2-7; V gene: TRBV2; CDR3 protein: CASRGQDLSYEQYF
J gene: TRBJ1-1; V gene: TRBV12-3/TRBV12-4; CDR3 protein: CASSLGQRVAFF
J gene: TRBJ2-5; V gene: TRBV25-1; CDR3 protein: CASSEFQGRETQYF
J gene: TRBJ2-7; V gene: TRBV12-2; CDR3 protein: CARSLQNDYEQYF